The 7 T cell receptor beta chains presented below share a single source sample, sequenced in a study of cytomegalovirus exposure and HLA in healthy donors. It was with 60 Vbeta and 13 Jbeta primers that the PCR ran. Clones were sequenced by immunoSEQ multiplex PCR, and TCRdb holds only the in-frame ones, with some missing. Of approximately 110,000 clones detected, approximately 12% appear once; the ten largest clones hold 15% to 20%. Sequencing was performed on PBMCs. These TCRs come from a man aged 40-49 years in good health and CMV-seropositive.

This clone was counted a few times. The genes are TRBV20-1 and TRBJ2-7, with a weak D call TRBD2 (6 bases). Trimming shortened V by 0 bases and J by 6 bases, and 6 bases separated the two germline ends. Germline CDR1 DFQATT, CDR2 SNEGSKA (reference sequence). This CDR3 spans 11 amino acids. Here the CDR3 DNA reads TGCAGTGCTAGAGAGGGAGGCGAGCAGTACTTC. Its protein is CSAREGGEQYF.

CDR3 DNA sequence: TGTGCCTGGGAACTGGTAAAAGCTAGCACAGATACGCAGTATTTT. Protein product: CAWELVKASTDTQYF. The chain links TRBV30 to TRBJ2-3; D not certain. V was clipped by 5 bases and J by 0 bases, with 15 bases between them. Germline CDR1 reads GTSNPN; CDR2 reads SVGIG (reference sequence). The CDR3 runs 15 residues.

This clone was seen only a few times. The V call is TRBV27, the J call TRBJ2-5; 8 bases are shared with TRBD2. Germline V gene sequence: CDR1 MNHEY, CDR2 SMNVEV (reference sequence). Trimming removed 5 bases from V and 5 bases from J; junction bases left unmatched: 13. CDR3 size: 16 residues. The CDR3 nucleotides are TGTGCCAGCAGTAGGAACTTAGCGGGACCGGGTGAGACCCAGTACTTC. Its translation: CASSRNLAGPGETQYF.

The chain links TRBV5-1 to TRBJ2-1, with D unresolved. V gave up 0 bases and J gave up 8 bases, with 15 bases separating them. The germline CDR1 and CDR2 sequences are SGHRS and YFSETQ. This CDR3 comprises 15 residues. In DNA, the CDR3 is TGCGCCAGCAGCTTGGACCAGGTACAATTAGATGAGCAGTTCTTC. As protein: CASSLDQVQLDEQFF.

The chain uses TRBV19 and TRBJ2-7; 7 bases map to TRBD1. J gave up 4 bases and V 6 bases, and 6 bases lay outside the gene matches. This CDR3 is 13 amino acids long. Germline CDR1 is LNHDA and CDR2 is SQIVND (reference sequence). In nucleotides, the CDR3 is TGTGCCAGTAGCCGGACAGGAAATTACGAGCAGTACTTC. Encoded protein: CASSRTGNYEQYF.

This clone was counted only a few times. The chain combines TRBV19 with TRBJ1-1; D is possibly TRBD1 (5 bases). Germline lookup yields CDR1 LNHDA and CDR2 SQIVND (reference sequence). The CDR3 runs to 12 residues. V lost 7 bases, J lost 5 bases, and 11 bases lay in between. CDR3 coding DNA: TGTGCCAGTATATTGGGGCCGACTGAAGCTTTCTTT. Amino acid sequence: CASILGPTEAFF. The full variable domain, in which reference TRBV19 and TRBJ1-1 provide the parts outside the CDR3, is DGGITQSPKYLFRKEGQNVTLSCEQNLNHDAMYWYRQDPGQGLRLIYYSQIVNDFQKGDIAEGYSVSREKKESFPLTVTSAQKNPTAFYLCASILGPTEAFFGQGTRLTVV.

The V and J genes are TRBV5-1 and TRBJ2-2, with D possibly TRBD2 on 5 matching bases. CDR1 and CDR2 (germline): SGHRS, YFSETQ. Trimming pared 6 bases from V and 3 bases from J, leaving 15 bases between. CDR3 length: 15 residues. In DNA form, the CDR3 reads TGCGCCAGCACTCATACTGCGGGTCACACCGGGGAGCTGTTTTTT. It encodes CASTHTAGHTGELFF.